A selection of T cell receptor beta chains follows, all from one sample in a study of T cells after posttransplantation cyclophosphamide. This table comes from immunoSEQ multiplex PCR, and its TCRdb copy is limited to in-frame clones, with some not included. The profile shows several thousand clones, more than 75% of them singletons. This material consisted of PBMCs, taken after allogeneic stem cell transplant with posttransplant cyclophosphamide. Source of these receptors: a female patient aged 40-49 years who received an allogeneic stem cell transplant from an unrelated donor, was CMV-positive, and had no GVHD. The T cells may come from the graft donor. Both conserved end residues are part of each CDR3. The D gene is left open where the match is weak. Size values are once, few and many counts, or a class for expanded clones, and some rows have none.

d_call j_call cdr3_length v_call clone_size cdr3_nt cdr3_aa
NA TRBJ1-2 14 TRBV28 NA TGTGCCAGCTCAATACCCCAAACCCACCAGGGCTACACCTTC CASSIPQTHQGYTF
NA TRBJ1-3 15 TRBV4-3 NA TGCGCCAGCAGCCAAGACTGGGGAGCCGGAAACACCATATATTTT CASSQDWGAGNTIYF
TRBD2 TRBJ2-1 14 TRBV7-3 NA TGTGCCAGCAGCGCGACTAGCGGGGACAATGAGCAGTTCTTC CASSATSGDNEQFF
TRBD1 TRBJ2-5 16 TRBV7-2 NA TGTGCCAGCAGCTTGGGGACAGGACAGCAGGGAGGAACCCAGTACTTC CASSLGTGQQGGTQYF
NA TRBJ1-5 15 TRBV7-8 NA TGTGCCAGCAGCTTAGACGGGGGAGTCAATCAGCCCCGGCATTTT CASSLDGGVNQPRHF
TRBD2 TRBJ2-2 17 TRBV4-3 once TGCGCCAGCAGCCAAGTGGGTAGCGGGGGGAATATCGGGGAGCTGTTTTTT CASSQVGSGGNIGELFF
TRBD2 TRBJ2-3 16 TRBV18 NA TGTGCCAGCTCACCGCGACTAGCGGGGGTCACAGATACGCAGTATTTT CASSPRLAGVTDTQYF
TRBD1 TRBJ1-5 14 TRBV10-3 NA TGTGCCATCAATTGGACAGGGGGCCGTCAGCCCCAGCATTTT CAINWTGGRQPQHF
TRBD2 TRBJ2-3 15 TRBV28 NA TGTGCCAGCAGTTTAGCGGGAGGAGGCACAGATACGCAGTATTTT CASSLAGGGTDTQYF
NA TRBJ1-5 14 TRBV5-4 NA TGTGCCAGCAGTAGCAGGGGTAGCAATCAGCCCCAGCATTTT CASSSRGSNQPQHF
TRBD1 TRBJ1-1 13 TRBV18 NA TGTGCCAGCTCAGGACAGGGGGGCACTGAAGCTTTCTTT CASSGQGGTEAFF
TRBD1 TRBJ1-1 14 TRBV2 NA TGTGCCAGCAGACAGGGACAGGGTATCACTGAAGCTTTCTTT CASRQGQGITEAFF
TRBD1 TRBJ2-5 15 TRBV5-1 once TGCGCCAGCAGCGGCGGGACAGGGGGCGAAGAGACCCAGTACTTC CASSGGTGGEETQYF
TRBD1 TRBJ1-1 14 TRBV2 few TGTGCCAGCAGTGACAGGACAGGGGGTAGTCGGGCTTTCTTT CASSDRTGGSRAFF
NA TRBJ2-1 13 TRBV7-7 NA TGTGCTAGCAGCTTAGGAGCCTACAATGAGCAGTTCTTC CASSLGAYNEQFF
TRBD1 TRBJ1-1 14 TRBV9 NA TGTGCCAGCACGACAGGGGGCTCGGGCACTGAAGCTTTCTTT CASTTGGSGTEAFF
TRBD2 TRBJ2-1 17 TRBV7-8 NA TGTGCCAGCAGCTTAAGGCCCAGCGGGGGGCATAACAATGAGCAGTTCTTC CASSLRPSGGHNNEQFF
NA TRBJ2-2 16 TRBV11-2 NA TGTGCCAGCAATCTGATGGGGGCAGCCAACACCGGGGAGCTGTTTTTT CASNLMGAANTGELFF
NA TRBJ1-1 15 TRBV7-9 NA TGTGCCAGCAGCTTAGGGGGGGGGAGAGGCACTGAAGCTTTCTTT CASSLGGGRGTEAFF
TRBD1 TRBJ1-5 14 TRBV7-9 NA TGTGCCAGCAGCTCGACAGGGAAAACCCAGCCCCAGCATTTT CASSSTGKTQPQHF
TRBD2 TRBJ2-3 15 TRBV6-5 few TGTGCCAGCAGTTACCCTAGCGGGGGCACAGATACGCAGTATTTT CASSYPSGGTDTQYF
TRBD1 TRBJ2-7 16 TRBV7-2 NA TGTGCCAGCAGCGAAGACGCCGGGACAGGGTTCTACGAGCAGTACTTC CASSEDAGTGFYEQYF
TRBD1 TRBJ1-1 17 TRBV6-1 NA TGTGCCAGCAGTGGGGGACAGGGGGCAAGATTTATCACTGAAGCTTTCTTT CASSGGQGARFITEAFF
TRBD1 TRBJ1-2 13 TRBV29-1 NA TGCAGCGTTTCCCGACAGGGGAGGGATGGCTACACCTTC CSVSRQGRDGYTF
NA TRBJ2-7 16 TRBV2 NA TGTGCCAGCACATTGACTCACGGGGGGCCCTCCTACGAGCAGTACTTC CASTLTHGGPSYEQYF
NA TRBJ1-2 14 TRBV10-3 NA TGTGCCAGCAGTGAAGAACATGGTCCCCGAGGCTACACCTTC CASSEEHGPRGYTF
NA TRBJ2-3 15 TRBV5-6 NA TGTGCCAGCAGCGACGAACAGGGTTTCACAGATACGCAGTATTTT CASSDEQGFTDTQYF
TRBD2 TRBJ2-5 16 TRBV27 NA TGTGCCAGCAGTTTTATGCAGCGGGGGGGCCCAGAGACCCAGTACTTC CASSFMQRGGPETQYF
TRBD2 TRBJ2-3 15 TRBV2 once TGTGCCAGCAGTCCGACTAGCGGGGCACCAGATACGCAGTATTTT CASSPTSGAPDTQYF
TRBD1 TRBJ1-1 13 TRBV2 few TGTGCCAGCAGTGTGGAGGGGGCTACTGAAGCTTTCTTT CASSVEGATEAFF
TRBD1 TRBJ2-5 13 TRBV2 once TGTGCCAGCACCGGGACAGGGGCAGAGACCCAGTACTTC CASTGTGAETQYF
NA TRBJ1-6 16 TRBV19 NA TGTGCCAGTAGCCCAACCCCGGGAGACTATAATTCACCCCTCCACTTT CASSPTPGDYNSPLHF
NA TRBJ1-6 15 TRBV9 NA TGTGCCAGCAGCGCCAGCGGACAGCTGAATTCACCCCTCCACTTT CASSASGQLNSPLHF
NA TRBJ2-5 14 TRBV2 NA TGTGCCAGCAGTCTACAGGGCCGCCGGGAGACCCAGTACTTC CASSLQGRRETQYF
NA TRBJ2-2 15 TRBV7-9 NA TGTGCCAGAAATGAGGGCACTTCGAACACCGGGGAGCTGTTTTTT CARNEGTSNTGELFF
TRBD1 TRBJ1-5 15 TRBV9 NA TGTGCCAGCAGCGCCACAGGGGATTCGTATCAGCCCCAGCATTTT CASSATGDSYQPQHF
NA TRBJ1-5 15 TRBV10-3 NA TGTGCCATCAGTGACGGCCAGGGGAGCAATCAGCCCCAGCATTTT CAISDGQGSNQPQHF
NA TRBJ2-2 14 TRBV7-3 NA TGTGCCAGCAGCGTTCACAGGGAAGCCGGGGAGCTGTTTTTT CASSVHREAGELFF
NA TRBJ1-2 15 TRBV19 once TGTGCCAGTATCTCACTCAGGGGCCGAAACTATGGCTACACCTTC CASISLRGRNYGYTF
TRBD1 TRBJ1-2 16 TRBV5-6 NA TGTGCCAGCAGCTTATGGGACAGGGGCATTAACTATGGCTACACCTTC CASSLWDRGINYGYTF
NA TRBJ2-5 14 TRBV29-1 NA TGCAGCGTCCAAAAAGGTAGCGGCCAAGAGACCCAGTACTTC CSVQKGSGQETQYF
TRBD2 TRBJ2-7 20 TRBV4-2 NA TGTGCCAGCAGCCAAGATGGAGCGGGGGGAATCCAAAAAGCGGCCTACGAGCAGTACTTC CASSQDGAGGIQKAAYEQYF
NA TRBJ2-7 15 TRBV7-2 NA TGTGCCAGCAGCGACAAGAGGACTGATGGTCTGCGGCAGTACTTC CASSDKRTDGLRQYF
NA TRBJ1-2 16 TRBV11-2 NA TGTGCCAGCAGCCGTAGCCCGGGGACCGGGGACTATAGTAAGACCTTC CASSRSPGTGDYSKTF
TRBD2 TRBJ2-3 20 TRBV7-3 NA TGTGCCAGCAGCCCACTAGCAGGGCTAGCGGGGGGGCCATTCACAGATACGCAGTATTTT CASSPLAGLAGGPFTDTQYF
NA TRBJ2-1 13 TRBV7-2 NA TGTGCCAGCAGCTTAGCTGACAGTACTGAGCAGTTCTTC CASSLADSTEQFF
TRBD1 TRBJ1-5 16 TRBV5-6 few TGTGCCAGCAGCCTTGCCAGGGGGATCGCTAATCAGCCCCAGCATTTT CASSLARGIANQPQHF
NA TRBJ2-1 16 TRBV2 NA TGTGCCAGCAGTGAAGCGCTTTTTTGGGGCGGGGATGAGCAGTTCTTC CASSEALFWGGDEQFF
NA TRBJ1-2 14 TRBV5-1 NA TGCGCCAGCAGCTTGGGACACGAGTTCTATGGCTACACCTTC CASSLGHEFYGYTF
TRBD1 TRBJ2-1 14 TRBV5-1 NA TGCGCCAGCAGCTTGGTACAGGGGTACAATGAGCAGTTCTTC CASSLVQGYNEQFF
TRBD1 TRBJ2-5 16 TRBV6-5 once TGTGCCAGCAGTTACTCGGGCAGGGGGTTCCAAGAGACCCAGTACTTC CASSYSGRGFQETQYF
TRBD1 TRBJ1-4 17 TRBV28 NA TGTGCCAGCAGTTTCCCTCCGGACAGGGCCACTAATGAAAAACTGTTTTTT CASSFPPDRATNEKLFF
NA TRBJ1-4 13 TRBV7-9 few TGTGCCAGCGGCAGGGGCACTAATGAAAAACTGTTTTTT CASGRGTNEKLFF
TRBD2 TRBJ2-3 19 TRBV11-3 NA TGTGCCAGCAGCTTGGGGGCCCCAGGGACGGGGGGGCTCACAGATACGCAGTATTTT CASSLGAPGTGGLTDTQYF
TRBD2 TRBJ2-7 16 TRBV4-3 NA TGCGCCAGCAGCCAAGCTCTAGCGGGGGTAACCTACGAGCAGTACTTC CASSQALAGVTYEQYF
TRBD1 TRBJ1-2 15 TRBV25-1 NA TGTGCCAGCAGTGAAAGGGGACAGAGAATCTATGGCTACACCTTC CASSERGQRIYGYTF
TRBD1 TRBJ1-5 15 TRBV6-6 NA TGTGCCAGCATCTTGGACAGGGGTAGCAATCAGCCCCAGCATTTT CASILDRGSNQPQHF
NA TRBJ1-2 13 TRBV18 NA TGTGCCAGCTCACCTGGACAGTTCTATGGCTACACCTTC CASSPGQFYGYTF
NA TRBJ1-1 14 TRBV19 NA TGTGCCAGTAGTATAGATGTGAGGGTCGCTGAAGCTTTCTTT CASSIDVRVAEAFF
NA TRBJ1-1 17 TRBV7-6 NA TGTGCCAGCAGCTTAGGTAGGGGGGGGCATATGAACACTGAAGCTTTCTTT CASSLGRGGHMNTEAFF